This T cell receptor beta chain was sequenced in a study of blood T cell repertoires in COVID-19. About the study: The origin of the acute and convalescent COVID-19 samples was the United States, Italy and Spain.

The Seattle patients joined while their infection was active and were tracked longitudinally afterward. Per the original data handling: Estimates of nucleated cell counts were drawn from the amplification of reference gene primers. Data came from immunoSEQ multiplex PCR; TCRdb stores just in-frame clones and leaves some out. V, J and clone size are those of that table, while D and trimming were read from the DNA. Here the sample spans fewer than 600,000 clones, nearly 90% being singletons. This clone has a handful of counts. CDR3 length: 14 residues. Trimming shortened V by 5 bases and J by 4 bases, and 12 bases separated the two germline ends. CDR1 and CDR2 (germline): LNHDA, SQIVND (reference sequence).

Sequencing was done on a sample of peripheral blood. This sequence joins TRBV19 and TRBJ2-1; no firm D call. This clonotype was obtained from a man between 18 and 35 years old with COVID-19, enrolled during active disease. Written as DNA, the CDR3 is TGTGCCAGTAGTCCCCCTGGCAGGTACAATGAGCAGTTCTTC. Translated, it gives CASSPPGRYNEQFF.